These 16 T cell receptor beta chains share one sample of origin, sequenced in a study of blood T cell repertoires in COVID-19. Sequencing used immunoSEQ multiplex PCR; TCRdb keeps in-frame clones, though not all of them. The sample carries about 320,000 clones, 89% recorded once. The sequenced material came from PBMCs or T cells enriched from blood (not recorded which). The receptors were gathered from a man aged 55 to 69 who had recovered from COVID-19.

The rearrangement links TRBV5-1 to TRBJ1-3; 7 nucleotides line up with TRBD1. CDR1 and CDR2 from the germline V gene are SGHRS and YFSETQ. The CDR3 is 17 amino acids. The V gene end was trimmed by 0 bases and the J gene end by 3 bases; junction bases not matched to a gene: 9. The CDR3 coding sequence is TGCGCCAGCAGCTTGGCCGGAATCAGGGGGGATGGAAACACCATATATTTT. Translating it yields CASSLAGIRGDGNTIYF.

The chain combines TRBV28 with TRBJ1-5; maybe TRBD1 (6 bases). The length of the CDR3 is 17 residues. V dropped 7 bases and J dropped 1 base, with 20 bases sitting between them. The germline gives CDR1 MDHEN, CDR2 SYDVKM. The CDR3 here is CASNFPGDPVSNQPQHF. CDR3 nucleotides: TGTGCCAGCAACTTCCCAGGGGACCCTGTGAGCAATCAGCCCCAGCATTTT.

CDR3 residues: CASTVSYEQYF. CDR3 bases: TGTGCCAGCACCGTCTCCTACGAGCAGTACTTC. V and J are TRBV2 and TRBJ2-7; D remains ambiguous. The CDR3 runs to 11 residues. V was trimmed by 7 bases and J by 0 bases, leaving 4 bases between them. Germline V lookup: CDR1 SNHLY, CDR2 FYNNEI.

This chain connects TRBV19 to TRBJ1-6; D may be TRBD1 (6 bases). This CDR3 has 15 amino acids. Germline V lookup: CDR1 LNHDA, CDR2 SQIVND (reference sequence). Deletions cut 8 bases from V and 0 bases from J, with 11 bases between. The CDR3 spells CASVDRSSYNSPLHF. DNA for the CDR3: TGTGCCAGTGTGGACAGAAGCTCCTATAATTCACCCCTCCACTTT.

This clone was detected a few times. This chain joins TRBV11-2 and TRBJ1-4, with D uncertain. Germline-derived CDR1 and CDR2 are SGHAT and FQNNGV. The CDR3 is 13 residues long. With 0 bases removed from V and 5 bases from J, the gap between germline ends came to 4 bases. CDR3 DNA sequence: TGTGCCAGCAGCTTAGATTCGAATGAAAAACTGTTTTTT. It encodes CASSLDSNEKLFF.

V is TRBV15 and J is TRBJ2-6, with D maybe TRBD1 (6 bases). The germline V gene encodes CDR1 LNHNV and CDR2 YYDKDF (reference sequence). The CDR3 spans 20 residues. V dropped 1 base and J dropped 5 bases, with 24 bases sitting between them. The CDR3 DNA is TGTGCCACCAGCAGAGCCCCGGGGCAGGGGTTTGTCGCCAGGGCCAACGTCCTGACTTTC. Its translation: CATSRAPGQGFVARANVLTF. The whole variable domain, filled in from reference TRBV15 and TRBJ2-6, reads DAMVIQNPRYQVTQFGKPVTLSCSQTLNHNVMYWYQQKSSQAPKLLFHYYDKDFNNEADTPDNFQSRRPNTSFCFLDIRSPGLGDTAMYLCATSRAPGQGFVARANVLTFGAGSRLTVL.

The rearrangement uses TRBV2 and TRBJ2-5; D is perhaps TRBD1 (5 bases). The CDR3 extends over 11 amino acids. Trimming removed 6 bases at V and 5 bases at J, with 7 bases between. Per germline, CDR1 SNHLY and CDR2 FYNNEI. Here the CDR3 reads CASRQEETQYF. The CDR3 DNA reads as TGTGCCAGCAGACAGGAGGAGACCCAGTACTTC.

This chain links TRBV2 with TRBJ1-4, with 9 bases lining up with TRBD1. V trimming: 7 bases; J trimming: 5 bases; junction bases outside the gene matches: 8. CDR1 is SNHLY, CDR2 FYNNEI, per germline. This CDR3 has 15 residues. The chain's CDR3 is CASNGRTGVNEKLFF. DNA for the CDR3: TGTGCCAGCAACGGGCGGACAGGGGTCAATGAAAAACTGTTTTTT.

The chain links TRBV2 to TRBJ1-4; D unresolved. Germline lookup yields CDR1 SNHLY and CDR2 FYNNEI. The CDR3 consists of 14 residues. V gave up 6 bases and J gave up 1 base, with 9 bases separating them. CDR3 amino acids: CASRPRRTNEKLFF. CDR3 DNA sequence: TGTGCCAGCAGGCCTAGGAGAACTAATGAAAAACTGTTTTTT.

This clone was seen more than once but under ten times. CDR3 amino acids: CAWRPERHEQFF. The CDR3 bases are TGTGCCTGGAGACCAGAGAGGCATGAGCAGTTCTTC. The chain links TRBV30 to TRBJ2-1; D gene ambiguous. Germline CDR1 and CDR2: GTSNPN and SVGIG (reference sequence). The CDR3 consists of 12 residues. Trimming cost V 3 bases and J 8 bases, with 11 bases left between them.

The V call is TRBV6-2 or TRBV6-3, the J call TRBJ2-1; TRBD2 is a possible D gene (6 bases). This CDR3 is built from 14 residues. V lost 5 bases and J lost 7, with 15 bases in between. CDR1 is MNHEY, CDR2 SVGEGT, per germline. Here the CDR3 reads CASSPPDYKNEQFF. CDR3 sequence (DNA): TGTGCCAGCAGTCCACCGGACTATAAGAATGAGCAGTTCTTC.

The genes are TRBV6-5 and TRBJ2-3, with TRBD1 matching 11 bases. The CDR3 runs to 14 residues. V lost 6 bases and J lost 4; bases outside the gene matches: 3. CDR1 MNHEY and CDR2 SVGAGI come from the germline V gene. CDR3 sequence reads: CASSGTGGPDTQYF. For the CDR3, the DNA is TGTGCCAGCAGCGGGACAGGGGGGCCAGATACGCAGTATTTT.

This clone was counted once. This chain links TRBV28 with TRBJ1-1; TRBD1 is a possible D gene (6 bases). CDR3 length: 13 residues. V was trimmed by 9 bases and J by 1 base, leaving 12 bases between them. Germline V gene sequence: CDR1 MDHEN, CDR2 SYDVKM. The CDR3 reads CARGVQGNTEAFF. For the CDR3, the DNA is TGTGCCAGGGGGGTACAGGGGAACACTGAAGCTTTCTTT.

Notes on this clone: At one boundary the junction diverges from the germline segment, which might be a read error. This chain links TRBV5-1 with TRBJ2-5; D might be TRBD1 (5 bases). The germline V gene encodes CDR1 SGHRS and CDR2 YFSETQ. The CDR3 is 14 amino acids. The CDR3 is CASSPMTDQETQYF. CDR3 coding DNA: TGCGCCAGCAGCCCAATGACAGACCAGGAGACCCAGTACTTC.

The chain joins TRBV20-1 to TRBJ1-2; 9 nucleotides line up with TRBD1. V lost 3 bases and J lost 6; bases outside the gene matches: 8. The CDR3 covers 14 residues. From germline, CDR1 is DFQATT and CDR2 SNEGSKA (reference sequence). DNA of the CDR3: TGCAGTGCTAGTCGTCCGGACAGGGGTCATGGCTACACCTTC. It yields the protein CSASRPDRGHGYTF.

CDR3 residues: CASRLTGTGTDTQYF. The DNA of the CDR3 is TGCGCCAGCAGACTCACCGGGACAGGCACAGATACGCAGTATTTT. The V gene is TRBV5-1, the J gene TRBJ2-3, with 7 bases that match TRBD1. Germline loops: CDR1 SGHRS, CDR2 YFSETQ. V was clipped by 5 bases and J by 1 base; unmatched bases: 7. CDR3 length equals 15 residues.